Detailed here is one T cell receptor beta chain. Its target is unknown. A junction end diverges from the germline sequence, so it may reflect a read error. This specimen comes from a study of lymphopenia after photon versus proton radiotherapy. Study-level points and caveats: Oligoclonal CD8+ Temra expansion after nadir drove photon patients' diversity drop. Larger post-nadir TCR diversity loss correlated inversely with survival in deceased patients. Under photons, naive T cells and diversity fell while effector/memory populations rose.

This CDR3 is built from 15 residues. Germline assignment: CDR1 SGHNT and CDR2 YYREEE (reference sequence). The data were produced by immunoSEQ multiplex PCR, yet TCRdb's version contains in-frame clones alone and is incomplete. The table shows approximately 65,000 clones, with under 95% occurring only once. This sample comprised peripheral blood, obtained from a patient treated with photon-based radiotherapy. The receptor's source is a woman in her sixties or seventies with pancreatic cancer. The chain joins TRBV5-4 to TRBJ1-2; 9 bases line up with TRBD1. The CDR3, as DNA: TGTGTCAGCAGCACCGGACAGGGGACTAACTATGGCTACACCTTC. This codes for CVSSTGQGTNYGYTF.